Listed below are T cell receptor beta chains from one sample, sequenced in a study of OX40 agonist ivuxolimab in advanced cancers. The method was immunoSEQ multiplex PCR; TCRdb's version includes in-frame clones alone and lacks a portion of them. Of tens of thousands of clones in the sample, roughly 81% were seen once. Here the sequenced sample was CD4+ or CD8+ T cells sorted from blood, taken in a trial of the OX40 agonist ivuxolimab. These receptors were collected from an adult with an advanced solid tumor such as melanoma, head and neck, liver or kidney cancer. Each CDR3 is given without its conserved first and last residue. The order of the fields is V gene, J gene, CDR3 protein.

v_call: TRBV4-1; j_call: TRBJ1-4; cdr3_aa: ASSARTGGVSEKLF
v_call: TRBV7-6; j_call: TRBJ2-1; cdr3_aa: ASSLGIAGGGWQNNEQF
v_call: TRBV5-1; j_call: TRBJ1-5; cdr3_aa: ASSLRGDQPQH
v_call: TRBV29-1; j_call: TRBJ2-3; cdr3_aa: SVVLQGGMRETDTQY
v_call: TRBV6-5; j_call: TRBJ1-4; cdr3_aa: ASRGGLGEKLF
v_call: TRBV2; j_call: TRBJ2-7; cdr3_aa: ASSVRDHEQY
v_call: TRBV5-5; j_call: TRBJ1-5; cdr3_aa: ASSLRMTEAASNQPQH
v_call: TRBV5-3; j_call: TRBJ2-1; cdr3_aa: ARSSPPLAEYNEQF
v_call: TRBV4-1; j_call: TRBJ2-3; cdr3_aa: ASSTMPTSVSTDTQY
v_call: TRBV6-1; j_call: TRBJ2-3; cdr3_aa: ASSEEAGGPDTQY
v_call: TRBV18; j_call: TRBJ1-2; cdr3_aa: ASSPPNTGGYEGYT
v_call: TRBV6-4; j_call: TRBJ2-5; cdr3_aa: ASSENSGEGETQY
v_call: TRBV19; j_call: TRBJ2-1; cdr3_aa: ASSDISGTSGRQF
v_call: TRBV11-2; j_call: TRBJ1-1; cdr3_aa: ASSLLKTGAF
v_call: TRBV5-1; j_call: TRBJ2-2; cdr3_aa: ASSLEVNTGELF
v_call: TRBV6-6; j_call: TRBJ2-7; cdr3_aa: ASSSGSYEQY
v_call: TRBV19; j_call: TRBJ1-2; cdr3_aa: ASSTRGTINYGYT
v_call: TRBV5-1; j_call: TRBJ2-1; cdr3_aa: ASSLGDWSSYNEQF
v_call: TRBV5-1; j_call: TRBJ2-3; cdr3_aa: ASSLGLAGGRYSDTQY
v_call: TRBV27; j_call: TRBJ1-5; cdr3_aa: ASSQQYSNQPQH
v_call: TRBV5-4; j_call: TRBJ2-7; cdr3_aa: ASSQQQEQY
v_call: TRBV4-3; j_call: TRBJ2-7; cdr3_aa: ASSQGLVREGLTYEQY
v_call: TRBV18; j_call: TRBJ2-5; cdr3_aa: ASSPRNSQETQY
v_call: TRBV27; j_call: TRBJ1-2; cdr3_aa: ASSPGQGGGYT
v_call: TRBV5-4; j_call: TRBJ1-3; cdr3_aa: ASSLRSVGAGNTIY
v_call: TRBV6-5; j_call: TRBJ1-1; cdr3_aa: ASSLQRILNTEAF
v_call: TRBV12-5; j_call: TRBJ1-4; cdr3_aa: ASGPATGAMSEKLF
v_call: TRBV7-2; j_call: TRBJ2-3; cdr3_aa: ASSLGQKTDTQY
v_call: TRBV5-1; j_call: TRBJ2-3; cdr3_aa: ASSSTLAGPSTDTQY
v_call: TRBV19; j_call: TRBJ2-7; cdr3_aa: ASSTPRASGRGGYEQY
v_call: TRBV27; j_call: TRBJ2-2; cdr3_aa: ASSLAGAGVVGELF
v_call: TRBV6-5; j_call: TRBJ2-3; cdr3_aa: ASRVDVSTDTQY
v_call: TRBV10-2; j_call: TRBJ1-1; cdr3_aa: ASSGNVGGNTEAF
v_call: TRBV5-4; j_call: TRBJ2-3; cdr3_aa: ASSHDGSDTQY
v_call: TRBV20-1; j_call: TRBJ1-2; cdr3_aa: SASTGHGYT
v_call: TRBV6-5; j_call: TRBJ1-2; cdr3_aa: ASSYGREQTYGYT
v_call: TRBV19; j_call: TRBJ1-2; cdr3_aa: ASSIEAPNVGYGYT
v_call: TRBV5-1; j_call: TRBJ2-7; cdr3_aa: ASSLMGGRGVWEQY
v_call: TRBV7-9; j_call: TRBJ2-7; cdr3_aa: ASSPPDASRSYEQY
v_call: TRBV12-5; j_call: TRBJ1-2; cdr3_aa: ASGLVGGTLRGYT
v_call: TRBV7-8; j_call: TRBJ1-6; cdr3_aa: ASKVTDSPLH
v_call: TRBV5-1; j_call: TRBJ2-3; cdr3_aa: ASSLELRQGDTQY
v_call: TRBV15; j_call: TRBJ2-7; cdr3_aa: ATSTGQGFSYEQY
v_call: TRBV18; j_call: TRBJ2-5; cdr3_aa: ASSLLPGTNQEAQY
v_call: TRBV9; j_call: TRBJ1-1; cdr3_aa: ASSALHSGPNTEAF
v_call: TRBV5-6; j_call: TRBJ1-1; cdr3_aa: ASSRGTGTMNTEAF
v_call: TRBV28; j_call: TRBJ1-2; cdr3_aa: ASTFRGNYGYT
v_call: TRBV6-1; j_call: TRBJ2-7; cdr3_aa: ASSGRQRSSYEQY
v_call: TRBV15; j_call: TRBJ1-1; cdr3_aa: ATSAESYRNTEAF
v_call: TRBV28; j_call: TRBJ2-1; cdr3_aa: ASSLAQGVSYNEQF
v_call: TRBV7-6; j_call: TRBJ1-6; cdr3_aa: ASSLSGLDSPLH
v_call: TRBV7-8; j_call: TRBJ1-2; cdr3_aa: ASSFQGQGAYGYT
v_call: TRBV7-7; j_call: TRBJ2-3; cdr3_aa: ASSLGQTGTDTQY
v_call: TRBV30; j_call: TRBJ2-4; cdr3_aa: AWNINRRNIQY